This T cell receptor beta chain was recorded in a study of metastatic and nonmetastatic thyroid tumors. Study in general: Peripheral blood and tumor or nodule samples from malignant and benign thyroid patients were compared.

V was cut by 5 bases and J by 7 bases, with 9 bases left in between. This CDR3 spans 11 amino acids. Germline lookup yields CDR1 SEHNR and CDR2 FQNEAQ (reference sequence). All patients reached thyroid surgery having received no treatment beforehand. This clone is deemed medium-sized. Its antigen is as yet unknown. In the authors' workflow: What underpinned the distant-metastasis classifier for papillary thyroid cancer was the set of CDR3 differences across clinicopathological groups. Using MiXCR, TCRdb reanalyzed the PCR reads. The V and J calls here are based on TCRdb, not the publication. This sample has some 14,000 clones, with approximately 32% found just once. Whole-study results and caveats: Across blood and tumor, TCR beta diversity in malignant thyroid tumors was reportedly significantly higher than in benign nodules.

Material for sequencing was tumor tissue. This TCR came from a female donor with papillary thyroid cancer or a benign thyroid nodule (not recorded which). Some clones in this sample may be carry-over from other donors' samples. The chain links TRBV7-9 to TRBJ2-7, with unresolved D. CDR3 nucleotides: TGTGCCAGCAGCCTCTTTGGTGAGCAGTACTTC. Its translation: CASSLFGEQYF.